This T cell receptor (beta chain) was documented in a study of CD8+ T cells in alopecia areata. As for the study in general: The study gave tofacitinib for 6 to 18 months, then 6 months off drug.

General observations from the study: Many expanded lesional clones stayed in scalp and blood while on tofacitinib.

Treatment reported: oral pan-JAK inhibitor, 5-10 mg twice daily. RNA, once extracted, was reverse transcribed into cDNA for use as the sequencing template. The data were produced by immunoSEQ multiplex PCR, yet TCRdb's version contains in-frame clones alone and is incomplete. Of 170,000 or so clones in the sample, about 53% are singletons; the top ten hold roughly a tenth. With respect to this clone: Its antigen remains unknown.

The clonotype was recovered from a human donor with alopecia areata. This material consisted of CD8+ T cells sorted from blood, taken at week 24, from a patient treated with tofacitinib.

CDR3 loop: CASSEPAVGIPEAFF. The CDR3 DNA follows: TGCGCCAGCAGTGAGCCTGCCGTTGGGATCCCTGAAGCTTTCTTT. The chain is built from TRBV10-2 and TRBJ1-1; unclear D gene. CDR1 is WSHSY, CDR2 SAAADI, per germline. The CDR3 totals 15 residues. V lost 2 bases and J 6 bases, leaving 16 bases between the germline ends.